Presented here are 11 T cell receptor beta chains from one specimen sequenced in a study of T cells in Graves' hyperthyroidism and ophthalmopathy. The source material, RNA transcripts, was used to amplify TCR beta CDR3 regions. The TCR CDR3 was amplified in a first-round RT-PCR using the HTBI primer set. MiXCR, run by TCRdb on the multiplex PCR reads, gives a single entry per CDR3 protein. The sample holds more than 75,000 distinct CDR3 sequences, 51% seen once. The sample consisted of blood. The receptor source for this set is a woman in her thirties or forties with Graves' hyperthyroidism.

About this clonotype: With a much larger clone just one base away, this may be a read error. The chain combines TRBV14 with TRBJ2-3; D unresolved. CDR3 length: 16 residues. The germline gives CDR1 SGHDN, CDR2 FVKESK. In DNA form, the CDR3 reads TGTGCCGGCAGCCAAGATCTAAGGTGGGCGGAAGATACGCAGTATTTT. This codes for CAGSQDLRWAEDTQYF.

This clonotype was picked up a small number of times. CDR3 in DNA: TGTGCCAGCAGCTTAGGAGGGCCGCTCTACGAGCAGTACTTC. Residues: CASSLGGPLYEQYF. This chain links TRBV7-2 with TRBJ2-7, with D possibly being TRBD2 (5 bases). Trimming took off 1 base at V and 3 bases at J, with 10 bases between the two ends. The CDR3 contains 14 residues. Germline CDR1 is SGHTA and CDR2 is FQGNSA.

The CDR3 spells CASSLHGRGTVANTEAFF. DNA of the CDR3: TGCGCCAGCAGCTTACATGGGCGGGGAACGGTCGCGAACACTGAAGCTTTCTTT. The chain uses TRBV5-1 and TRBJ1-1, with D uncertain. V gave up 2 bases and J gave up 1 base, with 21 bases separating them. This CDR3 comprises 18 residues. The germline CDR1 and CDR2 sequences are SGHRS and YFSETQ.

Details on this clonotype: Just one base apart from a much larger clone, this may be a read error. The V and J genes are TRBV6-5 and TRBJ1-2; no firm D call. V was clipped by 6 bases and J by 5 bases, with 22 bases between them. The CDR3 has 16 amino acids. Germline values: CDR1 MNHEY, CDR2 SVGAGI. Here the CDR3 reads CASRPPGEPLGYGYTF. The CDR3 DNA reads as TGTGCCAGCAGGCCCCCGGGAGAACCTCTTGGTTATGGCTACACCTTC.

The gene calls are TRBV20-1 and TRBJ1-5; D is perhaps TRBD1 (5 bases). Germline loops: CDR1 DFQATT, CDR2 SNEGSKA (reference sequence). The CDR3 runs to 15 residues. The V end lost 0 bases, the J end lost 9 bases, and 18 bases lay between the germline ends. CDR3 sequence reads: CSARDPLDRIWPQHF. Here the CDR3 DNA reads TGCAGTGCTAGAGATCCCCTCGACAGAATATGGCCCCAGCATTTT.

The chain is built from TRBV20-1 and TRBJ2-5, with 7 positions matching TRBD2. The germline CDR1 and CDR2 sequences are DFQATT and SNEGSKA (reference sequence). CDR3 length: 16 amino acids. Germline trimming cut 3 bases from V and 1 base from J; bases unmatched to any gene: 11. CDR3 residues: CSASGAVGTTQETQYF. In nucleotides, the CDR3 is TGCAGTGCTAGTGGCGCAGTCGGGACTACCCAAGAGACCCAGTACTTC.

This chain connects TRBV2 to TRBJ2-3; D assignment may be TRBD1 or TRBD2 (7 bases each). CDR1 is SNHLY and CDR2 is FYNNEI in the germline V gene. This CDR3 is 15 amino acids long. Between the trimmed V and J ends, which lost 4 bases and 5 bases, there was a span of 16 bases. CDR3 residues: CASSGTGAGEDTQYF. For the CDR3, the DNA is TGTGCCAGCAGTGGAACAGGGGCGGGAGAAGATACGCAGTATTTT.

The rearrangement links TRBV7-9 to TRBJ1-1; D uncertain. Trimming removed 5 bases from V and 0 bases from J, with 7 bases in between. The CDR3 is 13 amino acids. The germline V gene has CDR1 SEHNR and CDR2 FQNEAQ (reference sequence). The CDR3 loop is CASSTQVNTEAFF. As DNA, the CDR3 is TGTGCCAGCAGCACTCAGGTGAACACTGAAGCTTTCTTT.

This chain connects TRBV5-1 to TRBJ2-7, with 7 bases fitting TRBD2. The CDR3 runs 13 residues. The J segment lost 1 base and the V segment lost 4 bases, leaving 2 bases of the junction unmatched. Germline V gives CDR1 SGHRS, CDR2 YFSETQ. CDR3 loop: CASSGLDSYEQYF. The CDR3 bases are TGCGCCAGCAGCGGACTAGATTCCTACGAGCAGTACTTC.

As concerns this clonotype: One base away lies a much larger clone, so this may be a sequencing read error. This chain's CDR3 is CASSALGQLLMNTEALF. In DNA, the CDR3 is TGTGCCAGTAGTGCCTTGGGACAGCTCCTTATGAACACTGAAGCTCTCTTT. This chain uses TRBV19 with TRBJ1-1; 7 bases are shared with TRBD1. This CDR3 has 17 residues. Germline V gives CDR1 LNHDA, CDR2 SQIVND (reference sequence).

As to this clonotype: With a much larger clone just one base away, this may be a read error. The CDR3 does not close with the conserved phenylalanine or tryptophan, likely indicating a read error. This chain links TRBV7-9 with TRBJ2-7; 7 positions match TRBD1. The CDR3 extends over 16 amino acids. V lost 3 bases to trimming and J lost 1 base; unmatched junction nucleotides: 9. The germline CDR1 and CDR2 sequences are SEHNR and FQNEAQ (reference sequence). CDR3 protein: CASSFPGTALSYEQYS. In DNA, the CDR3 is TGTGCCAGCAGCTTCCCCGGGACAGCCCTTTCCTACGAGCAGTACTCC.